These T cell receptor beta chains were read from a single sample in a study of graft-versus-host responses after intestinal transplantation. Produced via immunoSEQ multiplex PCR; TCRdb's table is partial and in-frame only. Of some 90,000 clones in the sample, just under 95% were seen once. No cognate antigen is known for these TCRs. The sequencing used unstimulated CD8+ T cells sorted from spleen or lymph node cells, collected before transplant. Receptors originate from a human donor who was the organ donor for an intestinal transplant. CDR3s include the opening cysteine and the closing phenylalanine or tryptophan. The D gene is left open where the match is weak. Where a row states a size, it is once, few, many or the class of an expanded clone; other rows omit it.

d_gene	abundance	j_gene	v_gene	CDR3nt	CDR3aa
-	-	TRBJ1-1	TRBV30	TGTGCCTGGAGCCCTACAGCGAACACTGAAGCTTTCTTT	CAWSPTANTEAFF
TRBD1	-	TRBJ1-4	TRBV6-1	TGTGCCAGCAATTGGGGACAGGGGGGTGAAAAACTGTTTTTT	CASNWGQGGEKLFF
TRBD2	-	TRBJ2-3	TRBV27	TGTGCCAGCAGTTTTTTGGCGGGGGGCACAGATACGCAGTATTTT	CASSFLAGGTDTQYF
-	once	TRBJ1-2	TRBV7-9	TGTGCCAGCAGCTTAGCCAGACACGGCCCGGCTAACTATGGCTACACCTTC	CASSLARHGPANYGYTF
-	-	TRBJ2-7	TRBV4-3	TGCGCCAGCAGCCAAGATTATCGGCAGGCCGGTCGATCCGAGCAGTACTTC	CASSQDYRQAGRSEQYF
-	-	TRBJ1-1	TRBV5-6	TGTGCCAGCAGCTACGGACCGGGACTTGAAGCTTTCTTT	CASSYGPGLEAFF
-	-	TRBJ1-2	TRBV5-4	TGTGCCAGCAGCTTGACGGCGGGCTATGGCTACACCTTC	CASSLTAGYGYTF
-	-	TRBJ2-7	TRBV9	TGTGCCAGCAGCGATGGCGGAGGCCCCCCGCTCGAGCAGTACTTC	CASSDGGGPPLEQYF
-	-	TRBJ2-1	TRBV19	TGTGCCAGTAGTATAGTTCAGGGATCCTACAATGAGCAGTTCTTC	CASSIVQGSYNEQFF
-	-	TRBJ1-5	TRBV28	TGTGCCAGCAGTTTACGGGGACTGGGGATGGGCAATCAGCCCCAGCATTTT	CASSLRGLGMGNQPQHF
-	-	TRBJ2-5	TRBV5-6	TGTGCCAGCAGCTCGCAGGGTCAGTACCAAGAGACCCAGTACTTC	CASSSQGQYQETQYF
-	once	TRBJ1-1	TRBV9	TGTGCCAGCAGCGTAGGGTTTTCATGGAGGGGCGGCACTGAAGCTTTCTTT	CASSVGFSWRGGTEAFF
TRBD1	-	TRBJ1-2	TRBV28	TGTGCCAGCAGTTCGGGACAGGGGCACTATGGCTACACCTTC	CASSSGQGHYGYTF
-	once	TRBJ2-1	TRBV11-2	TGTGCCAGCAGCTCCCGCGTACCTACCACCTACAATGAGCAGTTCTTC	CASSSRVPTTYNEQFF
-	-	TRBJ2-7	TRBV4-3	TGCGCCAGCAGCCCCTCCCAGGCCCTGACGTACGAGCAGTACTTC	CASSPSQALTYEQYF
-	-	TRBJ2-3	TRBV27	TGTGCCAGCCATCAGGGGATAGGCACAGATACGCAGTATTTT	CASHQGIGTDTQYF
TRBD2	-	TRBJ2-7	TRBV11-1	TGTGCCAGCAGCGAGCCCCTATCAGCGGGGGAGCAGTACTTC	CASSEPLSAGEQYF
TRBD1	-	TRBJ1-3	TRBV5-4	TGTGCCAGCAGCCGTGGGACAGGGGGAAATAGAAACACCATATATTTT	CASSRGTGGNRNTIYF
-	few	TRBJ2-2	TRBV19	TGTGCCAGCTTGTCAGGGTTCGGTTTGAGGACCGGGGAGCTGTTTTTT	CASLSGFGLRTGELFF
TRBD2	-	TRBJ2-1	TRBV27	TGTGCCAGCAGTTTCTCGGGGGGGGGCGACTACAATGAGCAGTTCTTC	CASSFSGGGDYNEQFF
-	-	TRBJ2-3	TRBV9	TGTGCCAGCAGCGTATTTAGCGGTCGCACAGATACGCAGTATTTT	CASSVFSGRTDTQYF
TRBD2	-	TRBJ2-1	TRBV9	TGTGCCAGCAGCGCCACGGGACTAGCGGGGGGGGGCAGCTCCTACAATGAGCAGTTCTTC	CASSATGLAGGGSSYNEQFF
-	-	TRBJ2-7	TRBV19	TGTGCCAGTAGTATAGATGTAGAGGGGGACGAGCAGTACTTC	CASSIDVEGDEQYF
-	-	TRBJ1-6	TRBV5-4	TGTGCCAGCAGCTCGACAGAGGATAATTCACCCCTCCACTTT	CASSSTEDNSPLHF
TRBD1	-	TRBJ1-2	TRBV28	TGTGCCAGCAGTCTGGGACAGGGAAACTATGGCTACACCTTC	CASSLGQGNYGYTF
TRBD1	-	TRBJ2-7	TRBV7-9	TGTGCCAGCAGCGGCTTGGACAGGAATACCTTATCCTACGAGCAGTACTTC	CASSGLDRNTLSYEQYF
TRBD2	-	TRBJ2-7	TRBV5-4	TGTGCCAGCAGCCCCCATGGGACTAGCGGGGTTCCTCTCGAGCAGTACTTC	CASSPHGTSGVPLEQYF
TRBD1	-	TRBJ2-2	TRBV6-5	TGTGCCAGCAGTTACCCCACAGGGGATGTCGGGGAGCTGTTTTTT	CASSYPTGDVGELFF
-	-	TRBJ2-1	TRBV4-3	TGCGCCAGCAGCCAAGTGTTTTGGGGGCGCACAGACAATGAGCAGTTCTTC	CASSQVFWGRTDNEQFF
TRBD2	-	TRBJ2-1	TRBV9	TGTGCCAGCAGCTTTAGCGGGGCCCATGAGCAGTTCTTC	CASSFSGAHEQFF
-	-	TRBJ2-3	TRBV7-8	TGTGCCAGCAGCCTGTGGGCCTCCACAGATACGCAGTATTTT	CASSLWASTDTQYF
TRBD1	-	TRBJ2-7	TRBV27	TGTGCCAGCAGAGACGGACAGGGATCCTACGAGCAGTACTTC	CASRDGQGSYEQYF
-	-	TRBJ2-2	TRBV7-9	TGTGCCAGCAGCCCGACCCGTGGGGCTGACACCGGGGAGCTGTTTTTT	CASSPTRGADTGELFF
-	once	TRBJ2-7	TRBV13	TGTGCCAGCAGCACCACAGGTCACTACTACGAGCAGTACTTC	CASSTTGHYYEQYF
-	-	TRBJ1-5	TRBV5-8	TGTGCCAGCAGCTTGGTGGGGGCACGGCAGCCCCAGCATTTT	CASSLVGARQPQHF
TRBD2	-	TRBJ2-3	TRBV4-3	TGCGCCAGCAGCCTTATAGCGGGGGGTGATACGCAGTATTTT	CASSLIAGGDTQYF
-	-	TRBJ1-5	TRBV2	TGTGCCAGCAGTGGACAGCCGGATCAGCCCCAGCATTTT	CASSGQPDQPQHF
TRBD2	-	TRBJ2-7	TRBV15	TGTGCCACCAGCAGACGGGGGGGTCCCTACGAGCAGTACTTC	CATSRRGGPYEQYF
TRBD1	-	TRBJ1-6	TRBV7-3	TGTGCCAGCAGCGGGACAGGGGCCAATTCACCCCTCCACTTT	CASSGTGANSPLHF
TRBD1	few	TRBJ2-7	TRBV6-5	TGTGCCAGCAGGACAGGGACAGCCCCAACTTACGAGCAGTACTTC	CASRTGTAPTYEQYF
-	-	TRBJ2-1	TRBV7-9	TGTGCCAGCAGCTTAGCCGGGACTGAATACAATGAGCAGTTCTTC	CASSLAGTEYNEQFF
-	-	TRBJ1-1	TRBV5-6	TGTGCCAGCAGCTTGGTAAGGAGTAACACTGAAGCTTTCTTT	CASSLVRSNTEAFF
TRBD1	-	TRBJ2-3	TRBV2	TGTGCCAGCAGTGGCCGGACAGGGGAGTTCGCAGATACGCAGTATTTT	CASSGRTGEFADTQYF
TRBD2	-	TRBJ2-5	TRBV4-1	TGCGCCAGCAGCCAAGTAGAAGCGGGGGGAGAGACCCAGTACTTC	CASSQVEAGGETQYF
TRBD2	-	TRBJ2-5	TRBV11-2	TGTGCCAGCAGTTGGGTCGGGGGGCAAGAGACCCAGTACTTC	CASSWVGGQETQYF
TRBD2	-	TRBJ2-7	TRBV5-6	TGTGCCAGCAGCCCCATGTGGAGTAGCGGGGACTACGAGCAGTACTTC	CASSPMWSSGDYEQYF
-	-	TRBJ2-6	TRBV5-1	TGCGCCAGCCTCGGAGAACCCCTTCTCGGGGCCAACGTCCTGACTTTC	CASLGEPLLGANVLTF
-	-	TRBJ1-2	TRBV4-1	TGCGCCAGCAGCCAAGATACGGGCAGCAGGGACTATGGCTACACCTTC	CASSQDTGSRDYGYTF
-	-	TRBJ2-5	TRBV5-1	TGCGCCAGCTCCCCTAGGATTAGCCAAGAGACCCAGTACTTC	CASSPRISQETQYF
TRBD2	-	TRBJ2-7	TRBV2	TGTGCCAGCAGGGGACTAGCGGCGAGCTCCTACGAGCAGTACTTC	CASRGLAASSYEQYF
-	-	TRBJ2-7	TRBV30	TGTGCCTGGAGTATCCGGTACCCCTACGAGCAGTACTTC	CAWSIRYPYEQYF
-	few	TRBJ1-3	TRBV19	TGTGCCAGTAACGCCTGGGCAGCTGGAAACACCATATATTTT	CASNAWAAGNTIYF
-	-	TRBJ2-5	TRBV4-1	TGCGCCAGCAGCCAATCCCGGGGACTGGTAGAGACCCAGTACTTC	CASSQSRGLVETQYF
TRBD1	-	TRBJ2-7	TRBV9	TGTGCCAGCAGCCCAGGGGGCATGGGGTCCTACGAGCAGTACTTC	CASSPGGMGSYEQYF